This TCR beta chain was identified in a study of shared clonotypes between healthy human individuals (dated by TCRdb to 2020 to 2021). A note on the overall study: The cohort comprised two women and a few men aged 18 to 49 years. For each donor, CD4 naive and CD4 memory were each run on three plates, CD8 naive on two plates, and CD8 memory on one plate. The study deeply sequenced blood TCR repertoires of five healthy adults to estimate repertoire size and the extent of clonotype sharing between individuals. Different laboratories and diverse techniques were used to prepare libraries and sequence TCR repertoires, to increase sequencing depth and limit assay-specific biases. Between about 0.85 and 9.5 billion PBMCs per donor were obtained by leukapheresis. Results and caveats for the whole study, not just this receptor: Because the study included only a small number of donors, the genetic and exposure-history diversity represented was limited. Incomplete sequencing was indicated by rarefaction of sorted-subset datasets, despite the large sequencing depth. Clonotypes shared by all four sorted-subset donors showed higher generation probabilities than non-shared clonotypes. Pairwise subsampling indicated that sequencing depth was expected to affect the degree of clonotype sharing among donors. Sampling was restricted to blood, and TCR repertoires in tissues likely differ from the TCR repertoires found in blood. About 5% of naive CD4, 3% to 4% of naive CD8, 2.3% of memory CD4, and over 0.35% of memory CD8 clonotypes were shared across several donors. Larger estimated clonotype richness was generally found for naive subsets than for memory subsets.

Germline trimming: 3 bases from V, 5 bases from J; junction bases outside gene matches: 6. The germline V gene supplies CDR1 KGHSH and CDR2 LQKENI. The CDR3 spans 15 residues, from the cysteine through the phenylalanine. Just CDR3 DNA is preserved here, 45 bases in frame from base 1. Using the deep immunoSEQ assay, multiplex PCR amplified TCR CDR3 regions from genomic DNA. Genomic DNA extracted from each cell subset was distributed evenly over all wells of several immunoSEQ 96-well plates, and each plate served as one replicate. For sorted subsets, approximately 200 ng of genomic DNA, equivalent to some 33,000 T cell genomes, went into each replicate PCR. The purified libraries were quantified using a Qubit 3.0 fluorometer, sized with a Bioanalyzer 2100, and then quantified again using the KAPA Library Quantification kit. Each immunoSEQ 96-well plate was sequenced on its own single-read 150-cycle Illumina NextSeq 550 flow cell. Per the authors' processing: Because only junctional sequences without quality scores were contained in the immunoSEQ output, filtering matching that applied to full-length reads could not be performed. To assign V/J genes and CDR3, sequences were annotated against IMGT germline references using PyIR, a Python wrapper for IgBLAST v1.9. Reads were filtered out if the reads had weak V/J assignments (E-value above 1e-6), no CDR3, stop codons, out-of-frame junctions, or ambiguous translated residues. A V3J clonotype was defined by an identical inferred V gene, J gene, and CDR3 amino acid sequence. To compute the percentage overlap between repertoires, the number of shared unique clonotypes was divided by the size of the smaller repertoire. Three approaches were used to assess repertoire richness: RTK rarefaction, the Chao1 estimator, and Recon v2.1 estimates of unobserved clonotypes. Generation probabilities were computed with OLGA for all TCRbeta clonotypes obtained by the gDNA method from four donors. What TCRdb holds here is the immuneACCESS table cut down to in-frame rearrangements. Part of the clones is not present; checked against another copy, under half of the missing clones reflect an unresolved V gene, and the others are unexplained. That table supplies the V and J calls and clone size; D and trimming were determined from the DNA. Within this sample are 1.5 million to 2.5 million clones, with approximately 94% of them counted one time only. In total, the top ten clones hold roughly 1.2% of the sample.

About this clone itself: No antigen is known for it. No much larger clonotype is one base removed from it; base qualities were not supplied.

CD8 naive samples were CD45RO-negative cells positively selected for CCR7, giving a CD45RA+CCR7+ population that excluded TemRA cells. The donors were healthy, HIV-negative adults with no recently reported acute infections or vaccinations. Every donor was a Caucasian adult residing in Nashville, Tennessee, USA. Blood was collected by leukapheresis, and PBMCs were isolated by Ficoll-Histopaque density gradient centrifugation and then cryopreserved in liquid nitrogen vapor phase. Analytical flow cytometry was used to check the purity and quantity of each magnetically sorted T cell population. From each sorted fraction, genomic DNA was isolated and quantified by UV absorbance on a Nanodrop 2000c.

Sequenced: naive CD8+ T cells sorted from blood. The intended sense of this specimen's cell subset or site label: CD45RA+CCR7+. The receptor's source is a man in his late teens or twenties in good health. The sequence joins TRBV18 to TRBJ2-7; TRBD1 fits 11 bases in the junction. The DNA sequence follows: TGTGCCAGCTCACCGCTCCGGACAGGGGGCGACGAGCAGTACTTC. This encodes CASSPLRTGGDEQYF.